The source of this T cell receptor beta chain is a study of blood T cell repertoires in COVID-19. Study overall: Samples representing acute and convalescent COVID-19 were sourced from the United States, Italy and Spain.

Clones were sequenced by immunoSEQ multiplex PCR, and TCRdb holds only the in-frame ones, with some missing. The repertoire includes 350,000 to 400,000 clones, 87% of them detected once, and approximately 3.1% sits in the top ten. This CDR3 contains 14 residues. Germline assignment: CDR1 LGHDT and CDR2 YNNKEL (reference sequence). Trimming took off 1 base at V and 3 bases at J, with 9 bases between the two ends. The sequence was obtained from a woman younger than 45 who had recovered from COVID-19. This rearrangement joins TRBV3-1 (or the pseudogene TRBV3-2) to TRBJ1-2; no definite D call. The sequenced sample consisted of PBMCs or T cells enriched from blood (not recorded which). CDR3: CASSQGAGYYGYTF. CDR3 DNA sequence: TGTGCCAGCAGCCAAGGCGCGGGGTACTATGGCTACACCTTC.